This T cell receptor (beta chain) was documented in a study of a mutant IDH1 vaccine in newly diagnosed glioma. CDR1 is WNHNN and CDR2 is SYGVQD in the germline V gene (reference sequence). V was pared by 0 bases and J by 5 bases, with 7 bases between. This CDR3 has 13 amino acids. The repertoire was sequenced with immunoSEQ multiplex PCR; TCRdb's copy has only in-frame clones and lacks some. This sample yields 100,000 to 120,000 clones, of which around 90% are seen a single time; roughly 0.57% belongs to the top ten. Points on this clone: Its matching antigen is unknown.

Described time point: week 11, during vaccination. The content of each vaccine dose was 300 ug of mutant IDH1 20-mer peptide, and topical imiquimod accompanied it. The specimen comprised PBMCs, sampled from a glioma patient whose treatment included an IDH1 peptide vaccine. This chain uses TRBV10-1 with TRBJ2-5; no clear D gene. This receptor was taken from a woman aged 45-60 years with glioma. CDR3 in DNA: TGCGCCAGCAGTGAGTCAGGGAAGGAGACCCAGTACTTC. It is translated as CASSESGKETQYF.